This paragraph reports one T cell receptor (beta chain). The target antigen is unknown. The sample's treatment: roughly 10-day PBMC culture with coronavirus spike peptide pools or control peptides (ViraFEST assay). The source of the sample is a study of vaccination and CD4 T cells after COVID-19. In germline, CDR1 is MDHEN, CDR2 SYDVKM. V was clipped by 5 bases and J by 5 bases, with 16 bases between them. This CDR3 contains 16 residues. Sequence data for DNA of cultured CD4+ T cells were generated by the Oncomine TCR Beta short-read assay. TCRdb recomputed calls from the PCR reads with MiXCR, one row per CDR3 protein. The sample records roughly 20,000 distinct CDR3 sequences, about 71% being singletons.

This receptor was obtained from a human donor who had recovered from COVID-19. This sequence joins TRBV28 and TRBJ2-6; D tentatively fits TRBD1 or TRBD2 (5 bases each). The sequenced sample consisted of CD4+ T cells from blood, cultured in vitro. For the CDR3, the DNA is TGTGCCAGCAGTCCCTCCCTGGGGGTGAGGGCCAACGTCCTGACTTTC. This gives the protein CASSPSLGVRANVLTF.